The present T cell receptor beta chain was sequenced within a study of T cell responses to AZD1222 COVID-19 vaccine. Turning to the study itself: Second doses were pooled across both intervals (about 4 or about 12 weeks).

With respect to this clone: Its antigen is unidentified.

The study, taken as a whole, reports: Increased Spike-specific TCR breadth and depth were observed after two AZD1222 doses. Donors were mostly white British, more females; clonal diversity possibly underestimated. Baseline antibody screening turned up just a handful of seropositive AZD1222 recipients.

Profiling relied on immunoSEQ multiplex PCR, and the TCRdb table lists in-frame clones only, not all of them. Here the sample spans 170,000 or so clones, less than 95% being singletons. The V end was cut by 3 bases, the J end by 3 bases, with 5 bases between. This CDR3 spans 12 amino acids. Sequences were derived from peripheral blood, sampled on day 0 of AZD1222 vaccination. The chain joins TRBV12-3 or TRBV12-4 to TRBJ1-2; D remains unclear. The sequence was obtained from an adult in good health. The CDR3 is CASSLRDYGYTF. The CDR3 nucleotides read TGTGCCAGCAGTTTGCGGGACTATGGCTACACCTTC.